These T cell receptor beta chains were read from a single sample in a study of shared clonotypes between healthy human individuals. Method: immunoSEQ multiplex PCR; TCRdb's copy keeps in-frame clones and lacks some. The sample records some 2,500,000 clones, roughly 92% being singletons. Input material: naive CD4+ T cells from PBMCs. Receptors were obtained from a young man in good health. Some clones in this sample may be carry-over from other donors' samples. Both conserved end residues are part of each CDR3. Fields, in order: J gene, D gene, V gene, clone size, CDR3 protein, CDR3 DNA. The D gene is left open where the match is weak. Where a row states a size, it is once, few, many or the class of an expanded clone; other rows omit it.

TRBJ1-1	TRBD1	TRBV5-1	.	CASSPRGTGVNTEAFF	TGCGCCAGCAGCCCACGCGGGACAGGGGTGAACACTGAAGCTTTCTTT
TRBJ2-2	.	TRBV9	.	CASSISPGQTTGELFF	TGTGCCAGCAGCATATCCCCAGGGCAGACCACCGGGGAGCTGTTTTTT
TRBJ1-2	.	TRBV6-5	.	CASSYLATVLTGGYTF	TGTGCCAGCAGTTACTTAGCGACGGTTCTTACTGGTGGCTACACCTTC
TRBJ2-7	.	TRBV7-8	.	CASSLVVGTFGYEQYF	TGTGCCAGCAGCTTAGTGGTCGGGACGTTCGGCTACGAGCAGTACTTC
TRBJ1-4	.	TRBV5-1	.	CASREGTNEKLFF	TGCGCCAGCAGGGAGGGGACTAATGAAAAACTGTTTTTT
TRBJ2-1	TRBD2	TRBV11-1	once	CASSQSGGRACFF	TGTGCCAGCAGCCAAAGCGGAGGGAGGGCCTGCTTCTTC
TRBJ1-2	.	TRBV5-4	.	CASRPDILYGYTF	TGTGCCAGCAGGCCCGATATCTTGTATGGCTACACCTTC
TRBJ2-7	TRBD2	TRBV20-1	.	CSATGGEQYF	TGCAGTGCTACGGGGGGCGAGCAGTACTTC
TRBJ2-7	TRBD1	TRBV5-4	.	CASRDPLQGGSYEQYF	TGTGCCAGCAGGGACCCCCTACAGGGGGGCTCCTACGAGCAGTACTTC
TRBJ1-1	.	TRBV9	.	CASSVAPRDTEAFF	TGTGCCAGCAGCGTAGCTCCCAGGGACACTGAAGCTTTCTTT